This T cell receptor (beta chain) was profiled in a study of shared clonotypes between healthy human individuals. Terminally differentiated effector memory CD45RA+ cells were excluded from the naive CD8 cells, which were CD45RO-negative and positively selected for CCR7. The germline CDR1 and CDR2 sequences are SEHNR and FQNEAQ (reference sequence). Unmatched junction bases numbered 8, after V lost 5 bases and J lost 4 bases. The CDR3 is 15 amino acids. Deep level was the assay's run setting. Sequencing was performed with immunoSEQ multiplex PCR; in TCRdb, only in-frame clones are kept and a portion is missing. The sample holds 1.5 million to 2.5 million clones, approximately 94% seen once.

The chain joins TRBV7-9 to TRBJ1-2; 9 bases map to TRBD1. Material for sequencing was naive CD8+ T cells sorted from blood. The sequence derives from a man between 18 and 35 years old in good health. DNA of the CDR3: TGTGCCAGCAGCGATACAGGGGGCGCTTTCTATGGCTACACCTTC. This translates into CASSDTGGAFYGYTF. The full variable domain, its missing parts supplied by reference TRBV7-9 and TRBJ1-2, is DTGVSQNPRHKITKRGQNVTFRCDPISEHNRLYWYRQTLGQGPEFLTYFQNEAQLEKSRLLSDRFSAERPKGSFSTLEIQRTEQGDSAMYLCASSDTGGAFYGYTFGSGTRLTVV.